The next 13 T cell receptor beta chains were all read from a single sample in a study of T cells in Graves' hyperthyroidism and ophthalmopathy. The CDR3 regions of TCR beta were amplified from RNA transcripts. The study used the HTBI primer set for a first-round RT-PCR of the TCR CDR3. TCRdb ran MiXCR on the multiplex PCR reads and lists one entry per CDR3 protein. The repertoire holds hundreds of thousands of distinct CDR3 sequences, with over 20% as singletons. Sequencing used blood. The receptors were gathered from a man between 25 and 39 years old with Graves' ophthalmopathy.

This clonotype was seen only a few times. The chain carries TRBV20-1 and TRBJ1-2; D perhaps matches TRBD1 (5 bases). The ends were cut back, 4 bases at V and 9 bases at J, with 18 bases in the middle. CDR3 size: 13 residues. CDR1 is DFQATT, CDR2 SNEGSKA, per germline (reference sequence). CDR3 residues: CSAKGRLGGSYTF. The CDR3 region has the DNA TGCAGTGCTAAGGGACGGCTGGGTGGGAGCTACACCTTC.

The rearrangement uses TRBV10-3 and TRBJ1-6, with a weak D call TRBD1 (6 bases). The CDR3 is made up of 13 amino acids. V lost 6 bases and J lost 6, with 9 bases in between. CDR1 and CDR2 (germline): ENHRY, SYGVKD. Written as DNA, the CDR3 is TGTGCCATCAGCACAGGGAGTAATTCACCCCTCCACTTT. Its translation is CAISTGSNSPLHF.

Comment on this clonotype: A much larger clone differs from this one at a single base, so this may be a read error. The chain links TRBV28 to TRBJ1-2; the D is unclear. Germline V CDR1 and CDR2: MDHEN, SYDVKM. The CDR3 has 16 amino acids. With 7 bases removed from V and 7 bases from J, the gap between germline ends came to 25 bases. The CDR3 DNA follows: TGTGCCAGCAATCCAAGGTCAGAGCGCCATTTGGGTGGCTACACCTTC. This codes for CASNPRSERHLGGYTF.

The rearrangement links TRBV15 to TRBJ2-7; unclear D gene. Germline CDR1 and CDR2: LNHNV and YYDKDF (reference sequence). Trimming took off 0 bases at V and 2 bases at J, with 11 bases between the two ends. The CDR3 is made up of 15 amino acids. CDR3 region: CATSRDPRRPYEQYF. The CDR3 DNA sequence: TGTGCCACCAGCAGAGATCCTCGCCGGCCCTACGAGCAGTACTTC.

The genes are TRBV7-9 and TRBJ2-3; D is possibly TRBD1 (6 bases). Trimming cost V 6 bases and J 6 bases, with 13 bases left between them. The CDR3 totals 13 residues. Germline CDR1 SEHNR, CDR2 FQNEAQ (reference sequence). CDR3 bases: TGTGCCAGCAGACTACAGGGATCCGATACGCAGTATTTT. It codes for CASRLQGSDTQYF.

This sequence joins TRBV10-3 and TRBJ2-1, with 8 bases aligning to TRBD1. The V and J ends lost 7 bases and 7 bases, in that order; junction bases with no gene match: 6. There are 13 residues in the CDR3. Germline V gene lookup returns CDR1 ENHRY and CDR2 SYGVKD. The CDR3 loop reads CAIMDRVGNEQFF. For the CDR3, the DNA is TGTGCCATCATGGACAGGGTGGGGAATGAGCAGTTCTTC.

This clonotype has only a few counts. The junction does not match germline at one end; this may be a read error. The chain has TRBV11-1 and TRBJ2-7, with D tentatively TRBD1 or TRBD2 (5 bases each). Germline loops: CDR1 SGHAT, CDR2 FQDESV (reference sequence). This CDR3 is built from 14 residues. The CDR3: CASSRPGHSYEQYF. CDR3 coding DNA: TGCGCCAGCAGCCGCCCGGGGCACTCCTACGAGCAGTACTTC.

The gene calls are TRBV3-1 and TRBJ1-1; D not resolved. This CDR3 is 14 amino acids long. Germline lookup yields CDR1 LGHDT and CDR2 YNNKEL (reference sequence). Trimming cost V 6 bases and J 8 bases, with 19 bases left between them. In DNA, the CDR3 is TGTGCCAGCAGTTTATTCCCTCGGACGGGGGAAGCTTTCTTT. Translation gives CASSLFPRTGEAFF.

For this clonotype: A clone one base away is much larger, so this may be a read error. The CDR3 here is CASSQDIPGEQYF. The CDR3 DNA follows: TGTGCCAGCAGCCAAGATATACCGGGTGAGCAGTACTTC. J is TRBJ2-7 and V is TRBV3-1; D gene unclear. Germline V gene sequence: CDR1 LGHDT, CDR2 YNNKEL (reference sequence). The ends were cut back, 0 bases at V and 7 bases at J, with 10 bases in the middle. This CDR3 comprises 13 residues.

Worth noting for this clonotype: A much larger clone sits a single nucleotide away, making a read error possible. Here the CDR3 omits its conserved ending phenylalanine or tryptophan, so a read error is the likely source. For the CDR3, the DNA is TGTGCCAGCTCACCCGACAGGGGGAACACTGAAGCTTTCTAT. Translating gives CASSPDRGNTEAFY. The chain combines TRBV18 with TRBJ1-1, with 8 bases fitting TRBD1. The junction had 1 base not matched to a gene; V was cut back by 3 bases and J by 1 base. CDR1 KGHSH and CDR2 LQKENI come from the germline V gene. CDR3 length: 14 amino acids.

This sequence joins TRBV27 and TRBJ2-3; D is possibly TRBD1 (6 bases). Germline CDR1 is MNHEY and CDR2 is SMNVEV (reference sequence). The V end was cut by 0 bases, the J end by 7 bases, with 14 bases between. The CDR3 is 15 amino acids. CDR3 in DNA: TGTGCCAGCAGTTTATCGTCGCGGACAGTGTATACGCAGTATTTT. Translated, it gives CASSLSSRTVYTQYF.

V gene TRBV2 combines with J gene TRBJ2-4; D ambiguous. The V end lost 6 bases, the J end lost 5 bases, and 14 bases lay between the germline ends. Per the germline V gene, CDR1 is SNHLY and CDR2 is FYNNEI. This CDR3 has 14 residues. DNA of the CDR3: TGTGCCAGCAGGGATACCCTAACGGAAAACATTCAGTACTTC. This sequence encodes CASRDTLTENIQYF.

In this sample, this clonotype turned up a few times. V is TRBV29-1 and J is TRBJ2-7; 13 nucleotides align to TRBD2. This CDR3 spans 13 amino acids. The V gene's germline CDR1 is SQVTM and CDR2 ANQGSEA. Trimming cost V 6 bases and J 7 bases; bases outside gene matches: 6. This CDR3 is CSVRTSGRGEQYF. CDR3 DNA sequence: TGCAGCGTGCGGACTAGCGGGAGAGGAGAGCAGTACTTC.